This TCR beta chain was identified during a study of T-cell memory formation after mild COVID-19. The study's findings and limits: Whether second-wave clones peaking at day 37 were SARS-CoV-2 specific went unconfirmed. Within pre-infection memory, some responding clones were found, suggesting cross-reactive memory joined. Among clones contracting day 15 to 85, CD4/CD8 was balanced, whereas later expanders leaned CD4+.

The CDR3 contains 15 residues. Germline values: CDR1 KGHSH, CDR2 LQKENI. Trimming removed 0 bases at V and 0 bases at J, with 5 bases between. Constant-segment-primed 5'RACE gave TCR alpha and TCR beta cDNA libraries with sample barcodes and UMIs. TCRdb independently ran MiXCR on the 5' RACE reads; one entry per CDR3 protein. This table holds around 420,000 distinct CDR3 sequences, approximately 25% found once. This clonotype has a handful of counts. What it recognizes is unknown. The material sequenced was PBMCs or a T cell subset sorted from them (not recorded which). The sequence came from an adult woman who had mild COVID-19 (a few samples of this study predate the infection). Cell type and time point are not known. This chain uses TRBV18 with TRBJ2-2; D uncertain. CDR3 DNA: TGTGCCAGCTCACCACCGGCAGCGAACACCGGGGAGCTGTTTTTT. Amino acids: CASSPPAANTGELFF.